These 24 T cell receptor beta chains originate from one sample sequenced in a study of T cell repertoires in ileal Crohn's disease. Time point described: neoterminal ileum biopsy at postoperative endoscopy, about 6 months after surgery. Profiled with immunoSEQ multiplex PCR; TCRdb holds only in-frame clones, not every one. The sample has about 11,000 clones; 60% to 85% are singletons. Sequencing used ileal tissue. All receptors derive from an adult with Crohn's disease.

In this sample, this clone turned up once. The chain recombines TRBV5-4 with TRBJ2-7; 7 bases are shared with TRBD1. The CDR3 extends over 15 amino acids. The junction had 13 bases not matched to a gene; V was cut back by 8 bases and J by 2 bases. Germline CDR1 is SGHNT and CDR2 is YYREEE (reference sequence). CDR3 residues: CASHRFTGDTYEQYF. For the CDR3, the DNA is TGTGCCAGTCACAGATTTACAGGGGATACCTACGAGCAGTACTTC.

The chain is built from TRBV19 and TRBJ2-1, with D possibly matching TRBD2 (6 bases). This CDR3 contains 15 residues. V was pared by 5 bases and J by 3 bases, with 14 bases between. Germline values: CDR1 LNHDA, CDR2 SQIVND (reference sequence). The CDR3: CASSSGTSDYNEQFF. DNA of the CDR3: TGTGCCAGTAGTTCAGGGACTTCGGACTACAATGAGCAGTTCTTC.

The V call is TRBV18, the J call TRBJ2-3, with TRBD1 matching over 8 bases. This CDR3 contains 15 residues. With 6 bases clipped from V and 5 bases from J, the junction kept 10 bases outside the gene matches. Germline assignment: CDR1 KGHSH and CDR2 LQKENI. The chain's CDR3 is CASSPLVTGGDTQYF. For the CDR3, the DNA is TGTGCCAGCTCTCCGTTAGTTACAGGGGGAGATACGCAGTATTTT.

This clone was recorded a few times. This chain connects TRBV6-1 to TRBJ1-1; maybe TRBD1 (5 bases). The CDR3 is 14 residues long. Trimming left V 7 bases short and J 5 bases short, with 17 bases between. Germline CDR1 and CDR2: MNHNS and SASEGT. As DNA, the CDR3 is TGTGCCAGCATAATTCTCGGCGGGACGACTGAAGCTTTCTTT. Its translation is CASIILGGTTEAFF.

The CDR3 coding sequence is TGTGCCAGCAGTACCACCGGAGATTCTAACTATGGCTACACCTTC. It yields the protein CASSTTGDSNYGYTF. This sequence joins TRBV27 and TRBJ1-2, with D uncertain. There are 15 residues in the CDR3. The V end lost 5 bases, the J end lost 0 bases, and 13 bases lay between the germline ends. From germline, CDR1 is MNHEY and CDR2 SMNVEV (reference sequence).

This chain connects TRBV5-1 to TRBJ2-2, with D uncertain. Germline loops: CDR1 SGHRS, CDR2 YFSETQ. Trimming took 10 bases from V and 3 from J, leaving 13 bases between them. CDR3 size: 13 residues. The CDR3 DNA reads as TGCGCCTTCCGGGTTCCGGACACCGGGGAGCTGTTTTTT. Protein sequence: CAFRVPDTGELFF.

The chain uses TRBV7-9 and TRBJ1-6, with a weak D call TRBD1 (5 bases). The CDR3 totals 13 residues. V lost 1 base and J 7 bases, leaving 5 bases between the germline ends. Germline V gene sequence: CDR1 SEHNR, CDR2 FQNEAQ (reference sequence). The CDR3 reads CASSLEGNSPLHF. DNA for the CDR3: TGTGCCAGCAGCTTAGAGGGGAATTCACCCCTCCACTTT.

This chain joins TRBV5-6 and TRBJ1-1; 8 bases match TRBD1. Per the germline V gene, CDR1 is SGHDT and CDR2 is YYEEEE. The CDR3 runs to 16 residues. V trimming: 2 bases; J trimming: 1 base; junction bases outside the gene matches: 7. The CDR3 DNA reads TGTGCCAGCAGCTTTCAACTCACAGGGGGGAACACTGAAGCTTTCTTT. Residues: CASSFQLTGGNTEAFF.

V is TRBV5-4 and J is TRBJ2-7; TRBD1 aligns across 7 bases. With V trimmed by 4 bases and J by 3 bases, 7 bases remained unmatched. Germline V gene sequence: CDR1 SGHNT, CDR2 YYREEE (reference sequence). The CDR3 spans 14 residues. The chain's CDR3 is CASSPGTAHYEQYF. The CDR3 DNA reads as TGTGCCAGCAGCCCCGGGACAGCCCACTACGAGCAGTACTTC.

The J gene is TRBJ1-1, the V gene TRBV5-4; D gene unclear. This CDR3 region has 14 residues. V gave up 0 bases and J gave up 7 bases, with 13 bases separating them. Germline-derived CDR1 and CDR2 are SGHNT and YYREEE (reference sequence). DNA for the CDR3: TGTGCCAGCAGCTTGGTTGGACCGGAGGTTGAAGCTTTCTTT. It specifies CASSLVGPEVEAFF.

The gene calls are TRBV18 and TRBJ2-5, with D hard to call. Trimming shortened V by 2 bases and J by 5 bases, and 9 bases separated the two germline ends. Germline CDR1 and CDR2: KGHSH and LQKENI. This CDR3 spans 13 amino acids. The CDR3 DNA reads TGTGCCAGCTCACCAGGAGCGTCGGAGACCCAGTACTTC. Its protein product is CASSPGASETQYF.

This chain uses TRBV9 with TRBJ1-1; tentative D call: TRBD1 (5 bases). Trimming cost V 0 bases and J 4 bases, with 10 bases left between them. The germline V gene has CDR1 SGDLS and CDR2 YYNGEE. The CDR3 sequence is 14 residues long. Written as DNA, the CDR3 is TGTGCCAGCAGCGTAGCCTGGGGCGGCACTGAAGCTTTCTTT. Protein sequence: CASSVAWGGTEAFF.

The rearrangement links TRBV27 to TRBJ1-5; D might be TRBD1 (6 bases). Deletions cut 5 bases from V and 6 bases from J, with 17 bases between. This CDR3 has 15 residues. Germline CDR1 is MNHEY and CDR2 is SMNVEV (reference sequence). This CDR3 is CASSPRQVEGQPQHF. The CDR3 coding sequence is TGTGCCAGCAGTCCCCGACAGGTAGAGGGTCAGCCCCAGCATTTT.

V gene TRBV30 combines with J gene TRBJ1-1; 9 bases match TRBD1. The CDR3 has 14 amino acids. V lost 2 bases and J lost 3; bases outside the gene matches: 4. CDR1 and CDR2 from the germline V gene are GTSNPN and SVGIG (reference sequence). CDR3 in amino acids: CAWSTGQGYTEAFF. CDR3 nucleotides: TGTGCCTGGAGTACAGGACAGGGGTACACTGAAGCTTTCTTT.

This clone was counted a few times. Here the CDR3 reads CASTFSATGTEAFF. CDR3 sequence (DNA): TGTGCCAGCACCTTCTCCGCTACGGGCACTGAAGCTTTCTTT. V is TRBV7-9 and J is TRBJ1-1; no reliable D call. The CDR3 covers 14 residues. The V end lost 7 bases, the J end lost 4 bases, and 16 bases lay between the germline ends. The V gene's germline CDR1 is SEHNR and CDR2 FQNEAQ (reference sequence). The full variable domain, its missing parts supplied by reference TRBV7-9 and TRBJ1-1, is DTGVSQNPRHKITKRGQNVTFRCDPISEHNRLYWYRQTLGQGPEFLTYFQNEAQLEKSRLLSDRFSAERPKGSFSTLEIQRTEQGDSAMYLCASTFSATGTEAFFGQGTRLTVV.

CDR3 protein: CAWSLGTANNEQFF. The CDR3 region has the DNA TGTGCCTGGAGTCTAGGGACAGCCAACAATGAGCAGTTCTTC. The chain is built from TRBV30 and TRBJ2-1; 7 bases match TRBD1. There are 14 residues in the CDR3. Germline V gene sequence: CDR1 GTSNPN, CDR2 SVGIG (reference sequence). The V and J ends lost 2 bases and 5 bases, in that order; junction bases with no gene match: 6.

The gene calls are TRBV5-4 and TRBJ1-1; 8 nucleotides align to TRBD1. This CDR3 has 15 amino acids. Germline loops: CDR1 SGHNT, CDR2 YYREEE (reference sequence). Unmatched junction bases numbered 10, after V lost 4 bases and J lost 5 bases. CDR3 nucleotide sequence: TGTGCCAGCAGCACACGGACAGGGCGAAGGACTGAAGCTTTCTTT. It specifies CASSTRTGRRTEAFF.

The CDR3 here is CASRLAGRTDTQYF. Here the CDR3 DNA reads TGTGCCAGCAGACTAGCGGGTCGCACAGATACGCAGTATTTT. The chain uses TRBV2 and TRBJ2-3; 9 nucleotides line up with TRBD2. This CDR3 is built from 14 residues. Trimming removed 6 bases from V and 1 base from J; junction bases left unmatched: 2. Germline V lookup: CDR1 SNHLY, CDR2 FYNNEI. Full variable domain (rest looked up from reference TRBV2 and TRBJ2-3): EPEVTQTPSHQVTQMGQEVILRCVPISNHLYFYWYRQILGQKVEFLVSFYNNEISEKSEIFDDQFSVERPDGSNFTLKIRSTKLEDSAMYFCASRLAGRTDTQYFGPGTRLTVL.

In DNA form, the CDR3 reads TGTGCCAGTAGTATAAAAATAGGGGGTGGTCAGCCCCAGCATTTT. Translation gives CASSIKIGGGQPQHF. The chain has TRBV19 and TRBJ1-5; possibly TRBD1 for D (6 bases). Germline V gene lookup returns CDR1 LNHDA and CDR2 SQIVND (reference sequence). V was shortened by 2 bases and J by 6 bases, with 14 bases between the two germline ends. CDR3 length equals 15 residues.

The genes are TRBV18 and TRBJ2-3; 10 bases match TRBD2. This CDR3 is 16 amino acids long. Germline V gene data show CDR1 as KGHSH and CDR2 as LQKENI. The V gene end was trimmed by 1 base and the J gene end by 2 bases; junction bases not matched to a gene: 3. The CDR3 reads CASSPRAGGPTDTQYF. CDR3 nucleotide sequence: TGTGCCAGCTCACCACGAGCGGGGGGGCCCACAGATACGCAGTATTTT.

V usage is TRBV27 and J usage is TRBJ1-6; no reliable D call. V lost 2 bases and J 3 bases, leaving 5 bases between the germline ends. Germline V gene sequence: CDR1 MNHEY, CDR2 SMNVEV (reference sequence). The CDR3 contains 14 residues. The CDR3 DNA follows: TGTGCCAGCAGTTTACGGGACTATAATTCACCCCTCCACTTT. As protein: CASSLRDYNSPLHF.

The V call is TRBV7-2, the J call TRBJ1-1; possible D gene TRBD1, 5 bases. CDR3 size: 18 residues. CDR1 and CDR2 (germline): SGHTA, FQGNSA. Between the trimmed V and J ends, which lost 5 bases and 2 bases, there was a span of 24 bases. The CDR3 is CASSQLWAVRGGNTEAFF. CDR3 DNA sequence: TGTGCCAGCAGCCAATTGTGGGCGGTGAGGGGAGGAAACACTGAAGCTTTCTTT.

This clone was counted once. This rearrangement joins TRBV11-2 to TRBJ1-1, with 11 bases identical to TRBD1. CDR1 is SGHAT, CDR2 FQNNGV, per germline. The CDR3 has 15 amino acids. J was trimmed by 5 bases and V by 1 base; bases with no gene match: 3. Written as DNA, the CDR3 is TGTGCCAGCAGCTTAGTAGGGACAGGGGGGACTGAAGCTTTCTTT. Amino acids: CASSLVGTGGTEAFF.

This chain links TRBV7-6 with TRBJ1-2, with no clear D. V lost 5 bases and J 2 bases, leaving 9 bases between the germline ends. Germline CDR1 and CDR2: SGHVS and FNYEAQ. The CDR3 spans 13 residues. The CDR3 DNA sequence: TGTGCCAGCAGCGCAGACACCAACTATGGCTACACCTTC. Encoded protein: CASSADTNYGYTF.